The present T cell receptor beta chain was sequenced within a study of T cell repertoires in cytomegalovirus infection (dated by TCRdb to the late 2010s). For context, the study as a whole: Donor HLA type was relevant to the analysis, because carriage of CMV infection together with the matching HLA type was indicated by public TCR beta signatures. Broad study findings and their caveats: The ex vivo response was dominated by HLA-C-restricted CMV-specific TCR beta clonotypes, which also provided the single most frequent clonotype in two of eight donors. Carriers of CMV infection plus the relevant HLA type were discriminated by the cumulative frequency of public TCR beta family members in the study cohort and in an independent approximately 350-donor cohort.

Sequencing took place on an Illumina HiSeq 1500. The public reads were reanalyzed by TCRdb: fastp trimming at Q25, MiXCR alignment, in-frame beta chains only. Here each entry gathers all rows of one CDR3 protein and keeps the most common genes and DNA. This sample lists hundreds of thousands of distinct CDR3 sequences; 6.5% were detected once. Under 7% of the sample is taken by the ten largest. This clonotype was seen ten or more times. What antigen it recognizes has not been identified. The input lacks base qualities; no much larger clone sits a single base away. The sample consisted of PBMCs. The TCR comes from a human donor in good health (CMV status not recorded). Some clones in this sample may be carry-over from other donors' samples.

The sequenced DNA is TGCGCCAGCAGCTATACTAGTGGTCCCGGGGAGCTGTTTTTT. This translates into CASSYTSGPGELFF. The V gene is TRBV5-1 and the J gene is TRBJ2-2; perhaps TRBD2 is the D gene, with 5 bases matching. The germline ends are 12 bases apart after V is trimmed by 3 bases and J by 6 bases. The germline V gene yields SGHRS for CDR1 and YFSETQ for CDR2. The CDR3 goes from the cysteine to the phenylalanine over 14 residues. Just CDR3 DNA is preserved here, 42 bases in frame from base 1.